This entry describes one T cell receptor (beta chain). The antigen remains undetermined. Sorts that each held 300,000 cells were run in triplicate for every CD8+ T cell subset. The data were obtained in a study of CXCR3-negative and CXCR3-positive naive CD8 T cells. Study at large: With about 1.5 +/- 0.3 million reads per library, the TRB reads numbered about 135 million in total. General observations from the study: The study found more hydrophobic TRB CDR3s in CXCR3-positive naive cells than in CXCR3-negative naive cells. TRB CDR3 properties indicated TCR strength, while surface CD5 was similar across naive subsets. Similar TRBV-TRBJ gene usage was seen in naive CXCR3-negative and CXCR3-positive cells, but not in memory cells.

With UMI labels, 5' RACE was used to prepare the TRB cDNA libraries. TCRdb reanalyzed the 5' RACE reads, giving one entry per CDR3 protein sequence and no DNA. This repertoire includes under 75,000 distinct CDR3 sequences. The CDR3 sequence is 15 residues long. Germline CDR1 and CDR2: SGHRS and YFSETQ. The chain combines TRBV5-1 with TRBJ2-2; checking the TCRdb D call of TRBD1 is not possible without DNA. Sequenced material: naive CXCR3+ CD8+ T cells from blood. Subset of the sample: CD45RO-CCR7+CD27+CD95- naive CD8+ T cells expressing CXCR3 (TNR3+). This TCR was sampled from a human donor in good health. Some clones in this sample may be carry-over from other donors' samples. CDR3 protein: CASSGGTSNTGELFF. The full variable domain, in which reference TRBV5-1 and TRBJ2-2 provide the parts outside the CDR3, is KAGVTQTPRYLIKTRGQQVTLSCSPISGHRSVSWYQQTPGQGLQFLFEYFSETQRNKGNFPGRFSGRQFSNSRSEMNVSTLELGDSALYLCASSGGTSNTGELFFGEGSRLTVL.